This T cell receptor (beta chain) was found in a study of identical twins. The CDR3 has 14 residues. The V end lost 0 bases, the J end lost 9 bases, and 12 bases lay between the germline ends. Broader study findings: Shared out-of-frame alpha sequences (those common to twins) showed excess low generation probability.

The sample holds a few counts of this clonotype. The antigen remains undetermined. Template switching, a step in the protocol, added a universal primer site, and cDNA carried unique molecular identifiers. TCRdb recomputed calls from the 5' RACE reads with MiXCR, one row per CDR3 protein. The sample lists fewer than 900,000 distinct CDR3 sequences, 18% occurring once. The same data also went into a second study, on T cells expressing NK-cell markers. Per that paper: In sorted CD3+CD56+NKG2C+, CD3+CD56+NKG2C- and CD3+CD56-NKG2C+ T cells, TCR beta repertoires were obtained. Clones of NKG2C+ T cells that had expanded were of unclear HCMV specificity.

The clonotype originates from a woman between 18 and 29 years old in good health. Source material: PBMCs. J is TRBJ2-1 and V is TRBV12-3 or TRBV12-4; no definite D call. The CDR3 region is CASSLAGILGEQFF. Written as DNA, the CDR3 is TGTGCCAGCAGTTTAGCAGGGATACTGGGTGAGCAGTTCTTC.